This paragraph reports one T cell receptor (beta chain). These data originate in a study of blood T cell repertoires in COVID-19. Study as a whole: Acute and convalescent COVID-19 specimens originated in the United States, Italy and Spain. PBMCs, B-cell-depleted T cells, or T cells provided the cDNA or gDNA that made up the material.

How the authors handled the data: Estimation of nucleated cell counts relied on the amplification of reference gene primers. TCRdb's copy holds only in-frame clones and misses some; the assay was immunoSEQ multiplex PCR. The V and J calls and clone size are taken from that table; D and trimming were inferred from the DNA. The repertoire includes around 300,000 clones, more than 80% of them detected once, and 3% sits in the top ten. Sequencing was carried out using peripheral blood. The TCR comes from a woman aged 25 to 39 with active or convalescent COVID-19.

CDR3 amino acids: CASTSDRGSLSSGNTIYF. In DNA form, the CDR3 reads TGTGCCAGTACTTCCGACAGGGGCTCGCTGTCCTCTGGAAACACCATATATTTT. V usage is TRBV19 and J usage is TRBJ1-3; 8 nucleotides align to TRBD1. Trimming removed 7 bases from V and 0 bases from J; junction bases left unmatched: 14. CDR1 and CDR2 (germline): LNHDA, SQIVND (reference sequence). The CDR3 totals 18 residues.